The present T cell receptor beta chain was sequenced within a study of blood T cell repertoires in COVID-19. CDR1 is SGHRS and CDR2 is YFSETQ in the germline V gene. Trimming at V came to 4 bases and at J to 2 bases, leaving 16 bases not matched to a gene. CDR3 length: 19 residues. Assay: immunoSEQ multiplex PCR; the TCRdb copy retains only in-frame clones and omits some. The table lists about 180,000 clones, around four fifths of them singletons, with around 6.3% in the top ten. This TCR derives from a woman in her thirties or forties with COVID-19, enrolled during active disease. The sample was peripheral blood. The gene calls are TRBV5-1 and TRBJ2-7; 12 bases are a match to TRBD2. The CDR3 protein is CASSGRGLAGGPKAYEQYF. CDR3 in DNA: TGCGCCAGCAGCGGGCGGGGTCTAGCGGGAGGGCCTAAAGCCTACGAGCAGTACTTC.